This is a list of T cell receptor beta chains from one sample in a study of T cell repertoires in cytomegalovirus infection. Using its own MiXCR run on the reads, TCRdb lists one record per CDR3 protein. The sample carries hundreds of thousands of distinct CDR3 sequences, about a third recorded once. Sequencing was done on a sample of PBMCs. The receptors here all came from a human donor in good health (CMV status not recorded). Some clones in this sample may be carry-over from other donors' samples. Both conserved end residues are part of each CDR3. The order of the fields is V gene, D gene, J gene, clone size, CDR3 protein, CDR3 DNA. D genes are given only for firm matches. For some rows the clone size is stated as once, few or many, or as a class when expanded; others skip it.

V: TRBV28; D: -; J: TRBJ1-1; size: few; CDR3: CASTTWPSEAFF; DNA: TGTGCCAGCACCACCTGGCCGTCTGAAGCTTTCTTT
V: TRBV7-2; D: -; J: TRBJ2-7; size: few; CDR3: CASSLVPLGDEQYF; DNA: TGTGCCAGCAGCTTAGTCCCCCTAGGAGACGAGCAGTACTTC
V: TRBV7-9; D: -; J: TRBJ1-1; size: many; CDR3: CASSPLLGSGANTEAFF; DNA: TGTGCCAGCAGCCCACTACTGGGGTCAGGGGCCAACACTGAAGCTTTCTTT
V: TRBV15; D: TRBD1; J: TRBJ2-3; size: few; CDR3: CATSRNQGAPDTQYF; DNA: TGTGCCACCAGCAGAAACCAGGGGGCTCCAGATACGCAGTATTTT
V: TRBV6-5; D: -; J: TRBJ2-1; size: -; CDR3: CASSYDEPGLKFF; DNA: TGTGCCAGCAGTTACGATGAGCCGGGGCTGAAGTTCTTC
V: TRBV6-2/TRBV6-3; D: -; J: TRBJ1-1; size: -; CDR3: CASSNTDTEAFF; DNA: TGTGCCAGCAGCAATACTGACACTGAAGCTTTCTTT
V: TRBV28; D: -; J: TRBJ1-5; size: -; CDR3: CASRGVAQHF; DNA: TGTGCCAGCAGGGGGGTAGCCCAGCATTTT
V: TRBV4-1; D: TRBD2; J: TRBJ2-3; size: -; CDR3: CASSQGGLATDTQYF; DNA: TGCGCCAGCAGCCAAGGGGGACTAGCAACAGATACGCAGTATTTT
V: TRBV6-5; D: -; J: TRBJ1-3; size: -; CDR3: CASSRIPGNTIYF; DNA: TGTGCCAGCAGCCGTATCCCTGGAAACACCATATATTTT
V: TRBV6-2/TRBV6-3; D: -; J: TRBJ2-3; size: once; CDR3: CASSSWVADTQYF; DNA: TGTGCCAGCAGTTCTTGGGTCGCAGATACGCAGTATTTT
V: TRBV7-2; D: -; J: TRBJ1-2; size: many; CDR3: CASSLAGLGRGYGYTF; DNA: TGTGCCAGCAGCTTAGCGGGGCTCGGGCGGGGCTATGGCTACACCTTC
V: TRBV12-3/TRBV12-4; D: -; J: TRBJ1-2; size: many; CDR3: CASSLVSYSLDGYTF; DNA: TGTGCCAGCAGTTTAGTCTCCTACTCCCTGGATGGCTACACCTTC
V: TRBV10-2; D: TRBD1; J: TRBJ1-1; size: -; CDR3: CASRKTGKNTEAFF; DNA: TGCGCCAGCAGAAAGACAGGGAAGAACACTGAAGCTTTCTTT
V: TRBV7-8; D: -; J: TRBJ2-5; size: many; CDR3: CASSYDRQETQYF; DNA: TGTGCCAGCAGCTACGACAGACAAGAGACCCAGTACTTC
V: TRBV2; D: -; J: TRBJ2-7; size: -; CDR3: CASSEGGGTYEQYF; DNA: TGTGCCAGCAGTGAAGGGGGAGGCACCTACGAGCAGTACTTC
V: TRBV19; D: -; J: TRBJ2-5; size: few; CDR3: CASSPDVEETQYF; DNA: TGTGCCAGTAGTCCGGACGTAGAAGAGACCCAGTACTTC
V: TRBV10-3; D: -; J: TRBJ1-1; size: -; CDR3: CAISVAGYPNTEAFF; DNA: TGTGCCATCAGTGTGGCAGGGTATCCGAACACTGAAGCTTTCTTT
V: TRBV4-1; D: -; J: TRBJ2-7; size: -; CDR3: CASSQVSATPERTYEQYF; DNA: TGCGCCAGCAGCCAAGTTTCAGCGACTCCCGAGCGCACCTACGAGCAGTACTTC
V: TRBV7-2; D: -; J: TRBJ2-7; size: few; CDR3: CASSWGGAGEDEQYF; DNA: TGTGCCAGCAGCTGGGGGGGGGCGGGGGAGGACGAGCAGTACTTC
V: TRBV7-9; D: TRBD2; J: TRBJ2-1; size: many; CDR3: CASSPVGLAGQASKGYNEQFF; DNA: TGTGCCAGCAGCCCCGTTGGCCTAGCGGGCCAGGCTTCTAAGGGCTACAATGAGCAGTTCTTC
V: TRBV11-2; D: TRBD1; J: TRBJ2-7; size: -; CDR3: CASSLGPGQGSYEQYF; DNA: TGTGCCAGCAGCTTAGGTCCGGGACAGGGTTCCTACGAGCAGTACTTC
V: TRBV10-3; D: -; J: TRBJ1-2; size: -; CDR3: CAIGRVGGYGYTF; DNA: TGTGCCATTGGAAGGGTTGGGGGCTATGGCTACACCTTC
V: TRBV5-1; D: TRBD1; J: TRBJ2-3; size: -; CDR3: CASIGTGQGSVSSPDTQYF; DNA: TGCGCCAGCATTGGGACGGGACAGGGGTCAGTCTCGTCCCCAGATACGCAGTATTTT
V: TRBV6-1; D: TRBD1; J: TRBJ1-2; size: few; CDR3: CASSSRQGGRSGNYGYTF; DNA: TGTGCCAGCAGTTCCCGACAGGGGGGCAGGAGCGGCAACTATGGCTACACCTTC
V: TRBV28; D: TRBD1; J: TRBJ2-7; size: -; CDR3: CASTKRTGTYEQYF; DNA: TGTGCCAGCACCAAACGGACAGGGACCTACGAGCAGTACTTC
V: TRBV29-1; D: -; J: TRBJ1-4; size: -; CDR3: CSVEVDVGEKLFF; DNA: TGCAGCGTTGAAGTCGATGTTGGGGAAAAACTGTTTTTT